This TCR beta chain was captured in a study of blood T cell repertoires in COVID-19. Method: immunoSEQ multiplex PCR; TCRdb's copy keeps in-frame clones and lacks some. The sample lists 310,000 or so clones, 70% to 90% seen once, with approximately 5.4% in the top ten. The germline CDR1 and CDR2 sequences are SNHLY and FYNNEI. The CDR3 contains 16 residues. V lost 7 bases and J lost 1, with 16 bases in between. Sequenced: PBMCs or T cells enriched from blood (not recorded which). This sequence was found in a woman in her thirties who had recovered from COVID-19. The V gene is TRBV2, the J gene TRBJ2-2, with a weak D call TRBD2 (6 bases). CDR3 in amino acids: CASKSSGLLNTGELFF. As DNA, the CDR3 is TGTGCCAGCAAAAGTTCGGGACTGCTGAACACCGGGGAGCTGTTTTTT.